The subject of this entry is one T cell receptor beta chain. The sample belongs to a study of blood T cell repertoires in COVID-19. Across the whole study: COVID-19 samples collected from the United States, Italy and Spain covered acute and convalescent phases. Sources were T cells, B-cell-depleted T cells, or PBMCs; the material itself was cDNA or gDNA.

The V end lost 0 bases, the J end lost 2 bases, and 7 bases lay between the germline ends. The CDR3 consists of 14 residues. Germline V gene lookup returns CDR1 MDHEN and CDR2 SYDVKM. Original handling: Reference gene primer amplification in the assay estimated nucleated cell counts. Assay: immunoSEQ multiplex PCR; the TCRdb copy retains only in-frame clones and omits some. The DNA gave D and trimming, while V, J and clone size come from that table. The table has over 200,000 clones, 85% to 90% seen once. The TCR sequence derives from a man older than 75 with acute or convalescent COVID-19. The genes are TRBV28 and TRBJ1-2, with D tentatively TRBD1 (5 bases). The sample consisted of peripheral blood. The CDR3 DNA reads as TGTGCCAGCAGTTTATGGGGGGGGAACTATGGCTACACCTTC. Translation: CASSLWGGNYGYTF.